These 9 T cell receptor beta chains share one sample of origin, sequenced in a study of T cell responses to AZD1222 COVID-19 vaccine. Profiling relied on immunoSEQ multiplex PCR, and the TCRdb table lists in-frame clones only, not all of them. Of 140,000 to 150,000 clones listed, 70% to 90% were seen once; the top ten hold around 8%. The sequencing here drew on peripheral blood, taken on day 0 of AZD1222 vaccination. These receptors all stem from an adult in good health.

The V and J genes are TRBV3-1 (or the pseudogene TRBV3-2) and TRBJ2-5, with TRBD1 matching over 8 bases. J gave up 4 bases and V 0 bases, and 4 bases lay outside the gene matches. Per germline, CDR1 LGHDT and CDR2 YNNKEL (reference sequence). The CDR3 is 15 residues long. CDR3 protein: CASSQDNRGIETQYF. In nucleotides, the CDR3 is TGTGCCAGCAGCCAAGATAACAGGGGGATAGAGACCCAGTACTTC.

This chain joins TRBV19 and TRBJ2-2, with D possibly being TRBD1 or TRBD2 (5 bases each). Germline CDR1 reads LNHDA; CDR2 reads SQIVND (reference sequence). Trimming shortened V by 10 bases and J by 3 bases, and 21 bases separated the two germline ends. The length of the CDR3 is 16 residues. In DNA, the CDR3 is TGTGCCATTTCGCCAGAGGGGCAGGAGGACACCGGGGAGCTGTTTTTT. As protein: CAISPEGQEDTGELFF. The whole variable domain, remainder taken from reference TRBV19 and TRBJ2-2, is DGGITQSPKYLFRKEGQNVTLSCEQNLNHDAMYWYRQDPGQGLRLIYYSQIVNDFQKGDIAEGYSVSREKKESFPLTVTSAQKNPTAFYLCAISPEGQEDTGELFFGEGSRLTVL.

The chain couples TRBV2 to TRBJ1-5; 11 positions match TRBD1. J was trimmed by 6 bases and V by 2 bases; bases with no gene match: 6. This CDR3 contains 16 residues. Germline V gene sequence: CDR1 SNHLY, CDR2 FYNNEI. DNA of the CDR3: TGTGCCAGCAGTGAAAGGGGACAGGGGGGGAGTCAGCCCCAGCATTTT. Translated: CASSERGQGGSQPQHF.

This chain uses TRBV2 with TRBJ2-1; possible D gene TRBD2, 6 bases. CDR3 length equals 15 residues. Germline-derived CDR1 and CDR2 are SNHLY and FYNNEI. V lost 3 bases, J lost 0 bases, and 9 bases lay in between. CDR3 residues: CASSDEGGSYNEQFF. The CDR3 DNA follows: TGTGCCAGCAGTGATGAGGGAGGCTCCTACAATGAGCAGTTCTTC.

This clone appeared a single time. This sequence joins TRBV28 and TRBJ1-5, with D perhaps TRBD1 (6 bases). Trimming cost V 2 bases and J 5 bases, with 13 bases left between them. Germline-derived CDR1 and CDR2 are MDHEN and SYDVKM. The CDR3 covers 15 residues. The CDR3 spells CASSLPRTAYQPQHF. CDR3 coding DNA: TGTGCCAGCAGTTTACCCCGGACAGCATATCAGCCCCAGCATTTT. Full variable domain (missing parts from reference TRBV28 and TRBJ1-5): DVKVTQSSRYLVKRTGEKVFLECVQDMDHENMFWYRQDPGLGLRLIYFSYDVKMKEKGDIPEGYSVSREKKERFSLILESASTNQTSMYLCASSLPRTAYQPQHFGDGTRLSIL.

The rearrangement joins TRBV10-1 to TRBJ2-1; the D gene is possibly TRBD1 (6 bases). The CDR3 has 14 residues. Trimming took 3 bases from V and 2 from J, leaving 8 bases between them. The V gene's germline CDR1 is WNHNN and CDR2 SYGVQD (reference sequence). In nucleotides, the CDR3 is TGCGCCAGCAGTGAACGACAGGCCTACAATGAGCAGTTCTTC. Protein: CASSERQAYNEQFF.

This CDR3 is CASSRGYEQYF. The CDR3 nucleotides are TGTGCCAGCAGCCGAGGGTACGAGCAGTACTTC. The rearrangement uses TRBV11-2 and TRBJ2-7; maybe TRBD2 (5 bases). The length of the CDR3 is 11 residues. V lost 5 bases to trimming and J lost 4 bases, with 6 bases between them. Germline-derived CDR1 and CDR2 are SGHAT and FQNNGV.

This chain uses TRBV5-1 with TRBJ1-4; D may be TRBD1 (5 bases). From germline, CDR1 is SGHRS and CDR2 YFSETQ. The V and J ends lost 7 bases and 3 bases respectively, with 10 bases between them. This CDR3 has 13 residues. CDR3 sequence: CASSGQSNEKLFF. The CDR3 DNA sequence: TGCGCCAGCTCAGGGCAATCTAATGAAAAACTGTTTTTT.

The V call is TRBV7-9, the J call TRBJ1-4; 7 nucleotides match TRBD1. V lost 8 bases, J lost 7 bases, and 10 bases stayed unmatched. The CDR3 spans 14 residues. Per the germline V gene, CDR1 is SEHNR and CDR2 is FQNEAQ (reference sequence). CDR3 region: CASEGLRGSEKLFF. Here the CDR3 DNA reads TGTGCCAGCGAGGGCCTCAGGGGGAGTGAAAAACTGTTTTTT.